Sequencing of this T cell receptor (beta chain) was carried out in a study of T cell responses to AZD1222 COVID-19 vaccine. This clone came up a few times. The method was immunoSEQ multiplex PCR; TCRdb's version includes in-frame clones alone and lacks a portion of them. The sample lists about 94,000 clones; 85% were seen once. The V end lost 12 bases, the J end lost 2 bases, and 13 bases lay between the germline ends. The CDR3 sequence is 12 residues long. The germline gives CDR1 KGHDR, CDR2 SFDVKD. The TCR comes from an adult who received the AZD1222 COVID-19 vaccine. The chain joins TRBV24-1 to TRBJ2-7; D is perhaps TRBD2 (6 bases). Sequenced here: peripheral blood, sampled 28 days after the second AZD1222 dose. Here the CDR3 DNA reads TGTGCCGCAGGGACGGGGGCCTACGAGCAGTACTTC. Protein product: CAAGTGAYEQYF.